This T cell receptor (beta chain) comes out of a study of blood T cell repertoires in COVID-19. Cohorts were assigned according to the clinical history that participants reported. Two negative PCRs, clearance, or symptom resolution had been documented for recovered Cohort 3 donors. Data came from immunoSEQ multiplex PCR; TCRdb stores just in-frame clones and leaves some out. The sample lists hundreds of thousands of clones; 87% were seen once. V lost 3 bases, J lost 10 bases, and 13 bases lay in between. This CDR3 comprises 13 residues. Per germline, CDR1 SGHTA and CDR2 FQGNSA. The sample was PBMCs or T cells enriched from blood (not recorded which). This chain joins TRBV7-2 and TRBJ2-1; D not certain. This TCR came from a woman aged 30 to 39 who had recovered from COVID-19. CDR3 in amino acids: CASSFNPGREQFF. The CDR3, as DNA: TGTGCCAGCAGCTTTAACCCGGGTAGGGAGCAGTTCTTC.